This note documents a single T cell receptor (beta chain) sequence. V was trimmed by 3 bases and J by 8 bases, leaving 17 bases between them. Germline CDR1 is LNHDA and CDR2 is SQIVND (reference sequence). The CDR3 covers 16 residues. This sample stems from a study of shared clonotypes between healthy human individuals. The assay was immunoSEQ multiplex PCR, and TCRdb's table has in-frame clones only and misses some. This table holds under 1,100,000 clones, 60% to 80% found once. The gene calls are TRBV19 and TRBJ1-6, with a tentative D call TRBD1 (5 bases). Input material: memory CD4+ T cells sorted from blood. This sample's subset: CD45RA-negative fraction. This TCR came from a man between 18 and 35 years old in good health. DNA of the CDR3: TGTGCCAGTAGTATTGGAAAACAGGTCCTATATTCACCCCTCCACTTT. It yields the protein CASSIGKQVLYSPLHF. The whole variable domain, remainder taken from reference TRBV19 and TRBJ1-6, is DGGITQSPKYLFRKEGQNVTLSCEQNLNHDAMYWYRQDPGQGLRLIYYSQIVNDFQKGDIAEGYSVSREKKESFPLTVTSAQKNPTAFYLCASSIGKQVLYSPLHFGNGTRLTVT.